The present TCR beta chain was sequenced within a study of radiotherapy plus CTLA-4 blockade in lung cancer. The study's findings and limits: Reported findings show early blood T cell clone dynamics, with interferon-beta, best predicted response.

This clone showed up just once. The antigen is not known. The CDR3 spans 18 residues. Germline V gene lookup returns CDR1 SGHRS and CDR2 YFSETQ. Trimming took 5 bases from V and 4 from J, leaving 27 bases between them. It was focal radiation plus CTLA-4 blockade with ipilimumab that patients with chemo-refractory metastatic non-small-cell lung cancer received. Clones were read by immunoSEQ multiplex PCR, and TCRdb kept only the in-frame ones, dropping some. The data contain about 38,000 clones, about 80% of them singletons. The sequence was collected from a human donor with non-small cell lung cancer who had stable disease on radiotherapy plus ipilimumab. The specimen comprised peripheral blood, sampled from a patient treated with radiotherapy plus ipilimumab. The J gene is TRBJ2-5, the V gene TRBV5-1; D tentatively reads TRBD1 or TRBD2 (6 bases each). Here the CDR3 reads CASSPLVGGRSGGETQYF. The CDR3 bases are TGCGCCAGCAGTCCCCTTGTTGGGGGGCGCTCCGGGGGAGAGACCCAGTACTTC.